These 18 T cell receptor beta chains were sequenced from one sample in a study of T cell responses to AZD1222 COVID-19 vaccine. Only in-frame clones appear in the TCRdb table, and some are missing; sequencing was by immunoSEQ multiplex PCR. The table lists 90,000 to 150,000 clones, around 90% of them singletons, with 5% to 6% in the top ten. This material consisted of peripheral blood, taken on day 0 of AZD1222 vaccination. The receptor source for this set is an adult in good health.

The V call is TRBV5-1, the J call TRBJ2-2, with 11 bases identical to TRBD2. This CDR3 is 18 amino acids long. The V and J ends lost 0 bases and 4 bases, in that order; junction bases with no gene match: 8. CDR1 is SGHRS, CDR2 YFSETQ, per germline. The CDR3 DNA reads TGCGCCAGCAGCTTGGGACTAGCGGGGACTCCGGGCACCGGGGAGCTGTTTTTT. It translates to CASSLGLAGTPGTGELFF.

This CDR3 is CASSFASAASYNEQFF. The CDR3 DNA sequence: TGTGCCAGCAGCTTCGCCTCAGCGGCCTCCTACAATGAGCAGTTCTTC. This chain connects TRBV11-2 to TRBJ2-1, with D possibly being TRBD2 (5 bases). V shed 3 bases and J shed 0 bases, with 12 bases lying between them. The CDR3 totals 16 residues. Per germline, CDR1 SGHAT and CDR2 FQNNGV.

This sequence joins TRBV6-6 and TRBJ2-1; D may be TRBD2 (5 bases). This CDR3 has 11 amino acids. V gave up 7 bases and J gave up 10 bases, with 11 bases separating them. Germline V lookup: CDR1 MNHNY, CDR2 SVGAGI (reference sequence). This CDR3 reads CASTSSLEQFF. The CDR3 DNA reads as TGTGCCAGCACTAGCAGTTTGGAGCAGTTCTTC.

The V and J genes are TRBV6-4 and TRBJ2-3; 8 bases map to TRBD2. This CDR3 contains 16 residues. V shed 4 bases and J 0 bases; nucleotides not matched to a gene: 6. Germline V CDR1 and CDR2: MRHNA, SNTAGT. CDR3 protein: CASSVLAGPSTDTQYF. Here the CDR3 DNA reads TGTGCCAGCAGTGTCCTAGCGGGCCCTAGCACAGATACGCAGTATTTT.

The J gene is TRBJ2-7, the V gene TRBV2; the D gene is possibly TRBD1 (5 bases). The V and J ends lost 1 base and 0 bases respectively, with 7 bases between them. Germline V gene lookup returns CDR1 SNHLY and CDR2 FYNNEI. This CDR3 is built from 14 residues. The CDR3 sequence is CASSEGRVSYEQYF. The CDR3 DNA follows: TGTGCCAGCAGTGAAGGCAGGGTCTCCTACGAGCAGTACTTC.

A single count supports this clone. In DNA form, the CDR3 reads TGCGCCAGCAGCTTAGCATTGAGCTCCTACAATGAGCAGTTCTTC. It translates to CASSLALSSYNEQFF. This chain uses TRBV5-1 with TRBJ2-1; D not resolved. The CDR3 length is 15 residues. The V gene lost 2 bases and the J gene lost 0 bases, with 9 bases spanning the gap. CDR1 is SGHRS, CDR2 YFSETQ, per germline.

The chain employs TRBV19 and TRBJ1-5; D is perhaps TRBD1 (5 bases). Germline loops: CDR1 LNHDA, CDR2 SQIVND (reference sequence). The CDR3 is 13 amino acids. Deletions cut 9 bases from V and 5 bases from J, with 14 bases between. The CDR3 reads CASAGGRDQPQHF. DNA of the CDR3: TGTGCCAGCGCGGGGGGAAGAGATCAGCCCCAGCATTTT.

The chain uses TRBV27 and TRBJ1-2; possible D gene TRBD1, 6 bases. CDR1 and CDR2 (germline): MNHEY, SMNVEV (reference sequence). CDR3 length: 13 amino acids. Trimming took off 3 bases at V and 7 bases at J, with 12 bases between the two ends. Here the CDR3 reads CASSFRGAGGYTF. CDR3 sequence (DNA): TGTGCCAGCAGTTTCCGGGGGGCTGGTGGCTACACCTTC.

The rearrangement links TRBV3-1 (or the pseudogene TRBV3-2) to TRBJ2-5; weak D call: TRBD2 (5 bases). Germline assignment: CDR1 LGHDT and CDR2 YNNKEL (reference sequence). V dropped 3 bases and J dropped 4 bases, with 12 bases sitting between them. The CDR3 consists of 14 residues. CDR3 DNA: TGTGCCAGCAGCCAGGACTCATCCATAGAGACCCAGTACTTC. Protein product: CASSQDSSIETQYF.

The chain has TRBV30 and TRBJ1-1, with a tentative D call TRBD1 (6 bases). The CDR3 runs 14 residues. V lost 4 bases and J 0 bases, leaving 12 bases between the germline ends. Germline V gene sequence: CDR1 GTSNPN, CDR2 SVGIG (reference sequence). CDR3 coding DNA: TGTGCCTGGAACTATGGGGGCATGAACACTGAAGCTTTCTTT. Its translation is CAWNYGGMNTEAFF.

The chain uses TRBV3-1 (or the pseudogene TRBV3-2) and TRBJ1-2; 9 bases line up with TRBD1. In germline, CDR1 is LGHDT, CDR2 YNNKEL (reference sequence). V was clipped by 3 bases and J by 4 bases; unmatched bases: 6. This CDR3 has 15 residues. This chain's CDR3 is CASSQSDRGSYGYTF. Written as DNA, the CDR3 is TGTGCCAGCAGCCAGAGCGACAGGGGGTCCTATGGCTACACCTTC.

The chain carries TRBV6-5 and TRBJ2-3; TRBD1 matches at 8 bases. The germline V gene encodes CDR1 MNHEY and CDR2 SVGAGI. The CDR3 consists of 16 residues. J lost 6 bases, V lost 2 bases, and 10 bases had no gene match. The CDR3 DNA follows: TGTGCCAGCAGTTACCATGGCAGGGGGCTCGGTGATACGCAGTATTTT. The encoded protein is CASSYHGRGLGDTQYF.

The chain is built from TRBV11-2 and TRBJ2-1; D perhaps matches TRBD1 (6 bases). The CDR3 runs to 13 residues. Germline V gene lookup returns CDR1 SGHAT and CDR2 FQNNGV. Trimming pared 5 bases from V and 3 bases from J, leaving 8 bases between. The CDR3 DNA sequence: TGTGCCAGCAGCCCGGACAGCTACAATGAGCAGTTCTTC. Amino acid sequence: CASSPDSYNEQFF.

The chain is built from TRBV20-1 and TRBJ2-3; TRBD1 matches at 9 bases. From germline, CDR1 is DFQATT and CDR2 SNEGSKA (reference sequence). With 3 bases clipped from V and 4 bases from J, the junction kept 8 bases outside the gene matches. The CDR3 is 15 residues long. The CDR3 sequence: CSASPDRGFPDTQYF. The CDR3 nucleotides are TGCAGTGCTAGTCCGGACAGGGGATTTCCAGATACGCAGTATTTT.

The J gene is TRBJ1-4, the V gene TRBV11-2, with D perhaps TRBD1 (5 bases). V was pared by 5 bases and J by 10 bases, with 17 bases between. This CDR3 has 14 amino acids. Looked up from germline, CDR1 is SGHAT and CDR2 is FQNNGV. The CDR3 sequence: CASSPQAGIGKLFF. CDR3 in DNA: TGTGCCAGCAGCCCACAGGCGGGGATTGGAAAACTGTTTTTT.

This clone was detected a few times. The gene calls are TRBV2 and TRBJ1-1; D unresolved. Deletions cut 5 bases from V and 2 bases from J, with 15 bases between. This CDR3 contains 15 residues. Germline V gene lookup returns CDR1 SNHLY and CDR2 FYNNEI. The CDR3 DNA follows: TGTGCCAGCAGTCCCCTTGGGATAGTTAACACTGAAGCTTTCTTT. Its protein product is CASSPLGIVNTEAFF.

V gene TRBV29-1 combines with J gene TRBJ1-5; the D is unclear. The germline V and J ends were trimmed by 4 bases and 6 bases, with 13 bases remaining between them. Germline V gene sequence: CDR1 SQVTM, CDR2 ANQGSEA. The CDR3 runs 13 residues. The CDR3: CSVVGGPGQPQHF. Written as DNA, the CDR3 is TGCAGCGTTGTCGGTGGTCCCGGTCAGCCCCAGCATTTT.

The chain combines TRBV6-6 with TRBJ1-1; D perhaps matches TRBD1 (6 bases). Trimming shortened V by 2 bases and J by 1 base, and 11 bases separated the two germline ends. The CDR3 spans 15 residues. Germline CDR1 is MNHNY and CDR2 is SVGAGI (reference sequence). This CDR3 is CASSYLGGANTEAFF. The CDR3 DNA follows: TGTGCCAGCAGTTACCTTGGGGGGGCGAACACTGAAGCTTTCTTT.